This T cell receptor (beta chain) was sequenced in a study of T cell responses to AZD1222 COVID-19 vaccine. Study-wide points: Donors, mostly white British, included more females; clonal diversity was possibly underestimated. Just five to seven people given AZD1222 tested seropositive at baseline. CD4 TCRs associated with vaccination spanned spike, dominating at 160-218 and 743-854. A reported finding is that nearly half of spike-specific TCRs target unmutated variant regions.

With regard to this clone: The antigen remains unidentified.

Trimming pared 0 bases from V and 7 bases from J, leaving 14 bases between. The CDR3 runs to 16 residues. From germline, CDR1 is SGHNT and CDR2 YYREEE (reference sequence). Here immunoSEQ multiplex PCR was the method, and the copy in TCRdb shows in-frame clones only, minus some. The sample holds 130,000 to 150,000 clones, approximately 88% seen once. Sample: peripheral blood, taken on day 0 of AZD1222 vaccination. This clonotype originated in an adult in good health. J is TRBJ1-6 and V is TRBV5-4; tentative D call: TRBD1 (5 bases). The CDR3 spells CASSLDQGIVNSPLHF. CDR3 nucleotide sequence: TGTGCCAGCAGCTTGGATCAGGGAATAGTAAATTCACCCCTCCACTTT.